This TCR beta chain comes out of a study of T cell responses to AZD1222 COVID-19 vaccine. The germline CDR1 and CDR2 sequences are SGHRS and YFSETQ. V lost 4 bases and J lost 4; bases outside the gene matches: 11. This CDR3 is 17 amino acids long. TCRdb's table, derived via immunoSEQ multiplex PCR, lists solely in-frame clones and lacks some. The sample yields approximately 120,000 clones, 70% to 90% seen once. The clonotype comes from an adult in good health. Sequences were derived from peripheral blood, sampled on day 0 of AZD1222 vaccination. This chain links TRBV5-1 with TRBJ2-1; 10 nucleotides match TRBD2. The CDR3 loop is CASSPGTSDPSYNEQFF. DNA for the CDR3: TGCGCCAGCAGCCCGGGGACTAGCGATCCTTCTTACAATGAGCAGTTCTTC.